The TCR beta chain under discussion was sequenced for a study of T cells in tuberculosis. At the level of the study: Samples predate treatment or fall within its first 7 days.

Study-level results: The TCR-beta difference was not significant; alpha differences partly reflected length. Classification accuracy was about 90% (AUROC 0.90) with the GMM-specific repertoire.

The CDR3 has 17 residues. Germline CDR1 SGHDT, CDR2 YYEEEE. The junction had 7 bases not matched to a gene; V was cut back by 4 bases and J by 0 bases. Time point: new active TB diagnosis, blood taken before or within 7 days of starting treatment. Each patient had positive sputum smear microscopy and/or positive culture. On this clone itself: The antigen is undetermined.

The data were produced by immunoSEQ multiplex PCR, yet TCRdb's version contains in-frame clones alone and is incomplete. The sample contains about 34,000 clones, 90% to 95% of which appear only once. V and J are TRBV5-6 and TRBJ1-3, with 10 bases matching TRBD1. Sequences were derived from PBMCs, sampled at tuberculosis diagnosis. This receptor was identified in an adult with tuberculosis. The CDR3 DNA reads as TGTGCCAGCAGCGCTGGGACAGGGGCCAACTCTGGAAACACCATATATTTT. Encoded protein: CASSAGTGANSGNTIYF.